This T cell receptor (beta chain) was identified during a study of CD4 T cells in relation to SARS-CoV-2 and coronaviruses (dated by TCRdb to the early 2020s). Study-level background: The ViraFEST assay cultured PBMCs with antigen for nine to eleven days, then sequenced TCR beta CDR3s to find antigen-specific clonal expansions. An HIV-1 Nef peptide pool or a no-peptide culture served as the negative reference condition. Patient-derived lymphoblastoid cell lines were used to map the HLA restriction of shared crossreactive spike epitopes. At the level of individual TCR clonotypes, the study measured memory CD4+ T cell crossreactivity between SARS-CoV-2 spike protein and common cold coronavirus spike proteins. The Adaptive Biotechnologies TCR-sequencing kit was used to sequence samples from three pre-COVID donors and the naive versus memory experiments, whereas other data were Illumina-based. A different TCR-beta assay, based on Illumina, was used to sequence expansion assays from other donors in the study. Broader findings and caveats from the paper: Roughly 64% of donors had memory CD4+ clonotypes that crossrecognized SARS-CoV-2 and at least one common cold coronavirus spike. Crossreactivity analysis was centred on spike protein, so crossreactivity against other viral proteins was not assessed. Compared with monoreactive clones, crossreactive clones had significantly weaker SARS-CoV-2-driven expansion, a result consistent with antigenic imprinting. Pre-pandemic and post-infection samples were not both contributed by any donor, so tracing of the source of pre-existing responses was limited. Small numbers of patients and of tested TCRs limited the study.

This clone has a handful of counts. The target of this receptor is not known. No base quality values were provided; no much bigger clone lies one nucleotide off. CD4+ T cells from unexposed donors were collected before the COVID-19 pandemic (2011-2018). After more than 9 days of culture, CD4+ T cells were isolated with the EasySep CD4+ T cell isolation kit. As cell number allowed, CD4+ T cells from unexposed donors were tested for reactivity to SARS-CoV-2 S and N and to four common cold coronavirus spike pools. PBMCs were cultured at a few million per well in IMDM supplemented with 5% human AB serum and 8 to 10 IU/ml IL-2. Half of the culture medium was replaced with fresh IL-2-containing medium on days 3 and 7. Triplicate replicate wells were generally used for each peptide culture condition. The leukapheresis product for the unexposed donors was obtained through commercial purchase. Ficoll-Paque PLUS gradient centrifugation was used to isolate PBMCs from either whole blood or leukapheresis product. PBMCs were either used fresh in the expansion assay or cryopreserved at -140 degrees C. The QIAamp Micro DNA Kit was used to extract genomic DNA from the CD4+ T cells.

Preparation of the library involved the immunoSEQ multiplex PCR assay. Turning to the authors' computational methods: During preprocessing, nonproductive sequences were removed, as were CDR3s that did not start with C, did not end with F or W, or were shorter than 7 amino acids. The MANAFEST web app was used to call antigen-specific clonotypes on the basis of expansion compared with the reference and with other culture wells. To be counted as positive, a clone had to show significant expansion compared with the reference culture, at an FDR below 0.05, in 2 of 3 replicate wells. Positive clones also required significant expansion versus all other tandem wells and an odds ratio above 5. After three terminal residues were trimmed from each end, CDR3 homology was quantified as pairwise Levenshtein distance using the stringdist R package. As stored in TCRdb, this immuneACCESS dataset retains in-frame rearrangements with V and J assigned. A fraction of the clones does not appear; measured against another copy, unresolved V genes explain less than half of the discrepancy, and the remainder lacks a known reason. The DNA gave D and trimming, while V, J and clone size come from that table. Here the sample has 15,000 to 20,000 clones; about 73% occur a single time. More than 15% of the sample goes to the ten largest clones.

Counted from cysteine to phenylalanine, this CDR3 has 14 amino acids. Only the CDR3 DNA is retained, 42 bases long and in frame from the first base. Sequencing was done on a sample of CD4+ T cells from PBMCs, cultured in vitro. The chain was built from TRBV21-1 and TRBJ2-7; the listed D gene, TRBD2, was not tested against the DNA. TRBV21-1 is recorded as a pseudogene. This sequence was found in a human donor in good health. The DNA reads as follows: TGTGCCAGCAGCACAAGAAAGCGGAAATACGAGCAGTACTTC. Its translation reads: CASSTRKRKYEQYF.